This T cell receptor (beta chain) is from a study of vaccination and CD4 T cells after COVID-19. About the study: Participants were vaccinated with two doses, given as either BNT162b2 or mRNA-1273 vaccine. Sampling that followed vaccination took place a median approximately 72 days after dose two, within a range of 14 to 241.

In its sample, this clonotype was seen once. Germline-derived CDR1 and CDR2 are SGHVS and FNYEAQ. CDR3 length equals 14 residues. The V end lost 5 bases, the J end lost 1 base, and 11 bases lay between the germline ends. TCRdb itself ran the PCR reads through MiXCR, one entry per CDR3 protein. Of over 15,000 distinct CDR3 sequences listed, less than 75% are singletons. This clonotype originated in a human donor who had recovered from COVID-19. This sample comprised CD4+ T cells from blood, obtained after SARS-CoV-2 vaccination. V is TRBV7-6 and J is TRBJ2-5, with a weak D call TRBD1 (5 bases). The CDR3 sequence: CASSPRTSQETQYF. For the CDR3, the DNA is TGTGCCAGCAGCCCTCGGACATCCCAAGAGACCCAGTACTTC. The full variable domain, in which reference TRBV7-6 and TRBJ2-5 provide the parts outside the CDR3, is GAGVSQSPRYKVTKRGQDVALRCDPISGHVSLYWYRQALGQGPEFLTYFNYEAQQDKSGLPNDRFSAERPEGSISTLTIQRTEQRDSAMYRCASSPRTSQETQYFGPGTRLLVL.